These 8 T cell receptor beta chains were sequenced from one sample in a study of cytomegalovirus exposure and HLA in healthy donors. Primers: 60 Vbeta forward and 13 Jbeta reverse. Repertoires were generated with immunoSEQ multiplex PCR, while TCRdb's copy carries only in-frame clones and drops some. This sample has approximately 100,000 clones, with approximately 71% found just once. Sequencing was done on a sample of PBMCs. These receptors originate from a man between 35 and 55 years old in good health and CMV-seronegative.

This clone appeared a single time. The V and J genes are TRBV4-1 and TRBJ2-1; D is ambiguous. This CDR3 region has 13 residues. Germline V gives CDR1 MGHRA, CDR2 YSYEKL. The V end lost 1 base, the J end lost 10 bases, and 11 bases lay between the germline ends. CDR3 sequence (DNA): TGCGCCAGCAGCCAAGTAGACCTGGGCGAGCAGTTCTTC. Encoded protein: CASSQVDLGEQFF.

This rearrangement joins TRBV5-1 to TRBJ2-3; 9 nucleotides match TRBD1. The CDR3 runs 13 residues. The J segment lost 8 bases and the V segment lost 4 bases, leaving 5 bases of the junction unmatched. Germline values: CDR1 SGHRS, CDR2 YFSETQ. The CDR3 nucleotides read TGCGCCAGCAGCGAGGGACAGGGAGGTACGCAGTATTTT. Its translation: CASSEGQGGTQYF.

J is TRBJ2-5 and V is TRBV5-1, with a tentative D call TRBD1 (5 bases). The germline CDR1 and CDR2 sequences are SGHRS and YFSETQ. The CDR3 consists of 14 residues. V gave up 0 bases and J gave up 0 bases, with 6 bases separating them. The CDR3 coding sequence is TGCGCCAGCAGCTTGGTAGGGGACCAAGAGACCCAGTACTTC. Its translation is CASSLVGDQETQYF.

This chain joins TRBV28 and TRBJ1-4; D gene ambiguous. With 5 bases removed from V and 4 bases from J, the gap between germline ends came to 8 bases. The germline V gene encodes CDR1 MDHEN and CDR2 SYDVKM. The CDR3 spans 13 residues. The CDR3 nucleotides read TGTGCCAGCAGTCCCCCGTATAATGAAAAACTGTTTTTT. Translated: CASSPPYNEKLFF.

This sequence joins TRBV9 and TRBJ2-3; 8 bases agree with TRBD2. The CDR3 extends over 16 amino acids. The junction had 6 bases not matched to a gene; V was cut back by 2 bases and J by 1 base. CDR1 is SGDLS, CDR2 YYNGEE, per germline. The CDR3, as DNA: TGTGCCAGCAGCGTTCGAAGCGGGGGCGGCACAGATACGCAGTATTTT. Translated, it gives CASSVRSGGGTDTQYF.

This chain uses TRBV19 with TRBJ1-6; D may be TRBD1 (6 bases). The length of the CDR3 is 15 residues. Germline V gene lookup returns CDR1 LNHDA and CDR2 SQIVND (reference sequence). V was clipped by 3 bases and J by 14 bases, with 20 bases between them. The CDR3 bases are TGTGCCAGTAGTATCTCCGGGACAAAGGTGCCATCCCTCCACTTT. This translates into CASSISGTKVPSLHF.

Only a few counts were recorded for this clone. This chain uses TRBV5-8 with TRBJ1-2; TRBD1 might be the D (5 bases). The CDR3 length is 13 residues. V lost 4 bases and J 4 bases, leaving 11 bases between the germline ends. The germline gives CDR1 SGHTS, CDR2 YDEGEE. Here the CDR3 reads CASSPGEIYGYTF. The CDR3 DNA reads as TGTGCCAGCAGCCCGGGGGAGATCTATGGCTACACCTTC.

This clone was counted a few times. The rearrangement joins TRBV4-1 to TRBJ1-1; a possible D gene is TRBD1 (5 bases). Germline V gene sequence: CDR1 MGHRA, CDR2 YSYEKL. The CDR3 loop spans 14 amino acids. The germline V and J ends were trimmed by 2 bases and 2 bases, with 9 bases remaining between them. The CDR3 loop reads CASSQRGLNTEAFF. The CDR3 DNA reads as TGCGCCAGCAGCCAAAGGGGACTTAACACTGAAGCTTTCTTT.